This TCR beta chain was recorded in a study of quantifying T cell responses using KT2 cells. About the research overall: Reverse transcription used primers in the TCR alpha and beta constant regions.

An oligo carrying a UMI was ligated to the cDNA 3' end. First-round PCR used four to five cycles and beta primers RC1.1 and RC1.2 covering TRBC1 and TRBC2. TCRdb re-derived calls from the UMI-ligation and nested PCR reads in MiXCR, one entry per CDR3 protein. The sample carries tens of thousands of distinct CDR3 sequences, approximately 7% recorded once. The CDR3 has 11 residues. The germline V gene has CDR1 SEHNR and CDR2 FQNEAQ (reference sequence). This clonotype came up a few times. Mismatch with germline at one junction end may stem from a read error. The clonotype originates from a human donor. The sequencing input was PBMCs spiked with cells of the T cell clone KT2. The V gene is TRBV7-9, the J gene TRBJ2-7, with D possibly being TRBD2 (6 bases). The CDR3 DNA is TGTGCCAGCAGTAGGGACTCTAATCTCGACTTC. This encodes CASSRDSNLDF.